This T cell receptor beta chain was sequenced in a study of cytomegalovirus exposure and HLA in healthy donors. This CDR3 is built from 11 residues. V was shortened by 5 bases and J by 5 bases, with 10 bases between the two germline ends. The V gene's germline CDR1 is GTSNPN and CDR2 SVGIG (reference sequence). PCR amplification relied on 60 Vbeta primers (plus 13 Jbeta primers). Profiled with immunoSEQ multiplex PCR; TCRdb holds only in-frame clones, not every one. The sample holds some 130,000 clones, around 72% seen once. Sequenced material: PBMCs. The receptor was isolated from a woman between 18 and 30 years old in good health and CMV-seronegative. This chain joins TRBV30 and TRBJ2-7; tentatively, D is TRBD1 (6 bases). Here the CDR3 reads CAWDRSDEQYF. CDR3 sequence (DNA): TGTGCCTGGGACAGGTCGGACGAGCAGTACTTC.